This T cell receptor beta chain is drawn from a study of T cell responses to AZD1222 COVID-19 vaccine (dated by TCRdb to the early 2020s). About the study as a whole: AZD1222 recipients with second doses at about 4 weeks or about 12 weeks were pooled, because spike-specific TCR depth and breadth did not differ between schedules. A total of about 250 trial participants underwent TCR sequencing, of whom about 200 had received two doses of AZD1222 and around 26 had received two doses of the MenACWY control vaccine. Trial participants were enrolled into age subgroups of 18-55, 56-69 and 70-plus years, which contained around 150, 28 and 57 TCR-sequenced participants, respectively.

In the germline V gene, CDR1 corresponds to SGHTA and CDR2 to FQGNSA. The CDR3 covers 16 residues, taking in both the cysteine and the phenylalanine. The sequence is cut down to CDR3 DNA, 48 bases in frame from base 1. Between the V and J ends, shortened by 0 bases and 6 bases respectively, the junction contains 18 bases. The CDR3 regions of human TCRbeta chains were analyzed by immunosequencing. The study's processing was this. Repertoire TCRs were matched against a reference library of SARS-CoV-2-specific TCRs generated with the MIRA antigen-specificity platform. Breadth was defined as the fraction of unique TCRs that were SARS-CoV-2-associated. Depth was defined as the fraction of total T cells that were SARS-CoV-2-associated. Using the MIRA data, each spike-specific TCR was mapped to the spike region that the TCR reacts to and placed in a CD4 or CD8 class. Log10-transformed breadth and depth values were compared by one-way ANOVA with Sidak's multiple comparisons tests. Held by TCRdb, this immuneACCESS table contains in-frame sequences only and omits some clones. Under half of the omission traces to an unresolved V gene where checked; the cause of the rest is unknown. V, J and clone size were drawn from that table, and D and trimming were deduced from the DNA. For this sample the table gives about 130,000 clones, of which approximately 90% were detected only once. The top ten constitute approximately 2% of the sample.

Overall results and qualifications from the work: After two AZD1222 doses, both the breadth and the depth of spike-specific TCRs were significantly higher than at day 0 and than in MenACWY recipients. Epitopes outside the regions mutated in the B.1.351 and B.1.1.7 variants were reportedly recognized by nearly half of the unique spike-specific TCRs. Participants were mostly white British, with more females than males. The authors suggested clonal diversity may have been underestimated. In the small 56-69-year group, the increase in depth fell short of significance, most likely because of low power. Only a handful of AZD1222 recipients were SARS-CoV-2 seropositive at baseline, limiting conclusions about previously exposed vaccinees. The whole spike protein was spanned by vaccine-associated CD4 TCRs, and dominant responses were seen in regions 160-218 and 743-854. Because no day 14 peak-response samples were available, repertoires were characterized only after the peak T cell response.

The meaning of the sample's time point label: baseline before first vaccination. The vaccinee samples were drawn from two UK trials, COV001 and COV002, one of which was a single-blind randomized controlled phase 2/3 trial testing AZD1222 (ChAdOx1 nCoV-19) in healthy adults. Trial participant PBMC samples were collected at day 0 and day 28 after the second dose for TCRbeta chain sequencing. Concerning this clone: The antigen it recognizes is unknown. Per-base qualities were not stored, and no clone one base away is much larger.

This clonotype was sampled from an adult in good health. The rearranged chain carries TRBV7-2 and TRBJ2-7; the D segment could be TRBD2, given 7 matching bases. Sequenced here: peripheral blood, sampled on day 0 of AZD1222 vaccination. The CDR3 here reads CASSLAGGLLFPEQYF. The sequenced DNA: TGTGCCAGCAGCTTAGCGGGGGGGCTTCTGTTCCCCGAGCAGTACTTC.